This is a list of T cell receptor beta chains from one sample in a study of T cells after yellow fever vaccination. TCRdb reanalysed the 5' RACE reads using MiXCR and keeps one entry per CDR3 protein. The repertoire holds some 500,000 distinct CDR3 sequences, with approximately 15% as singletons. Sample: PBMCs, taken on the day of the yellow fever booster vaccination. All receptors come from a man younger than 45 who received the YFV17D yellow fever vaccine. Both conserved end residues are part of each CDR3. Each record gives: V gene, J gene, clone size, D gene, CDR3 DNA, CDR3 protein. The D gene is left open where the match is weak. Clone size is not always given. Where it is, it says once, few, many or a class for expanded clones.

v_gene: TRBV20-1; j_gene: TRBJ1-5; abundance: NA; d_gene: NA; CDR3nt: TGCAGTGCTAGTAGTCATTTGGGTGGCAATCAGCCCCAGCATTTT; CDR3aa: CSASSHLGGNQPQHF
v_gene: TRBV30; j_gene: TRBJ2-7; abundance: few; d_gene: NA; CDR3nt: TGTGCCTGGAGTAAGGGGGGGGGCGCGGCGCAGTACTTC; CDR3aa: CAWSKGGGAAQYF
v_gene: TRBV30; j_gene: TRBJ1-1; abundance: few; d_gene: NA; CDR3nt: TGTGCCTGGAGTGTCAGGCAAGAAGCTTTCTTT; CDR3aa: CAWSVRQEAFF
v_gene: TRBV6-2/TRBV6-3; j_gene: TRBJ2-7; abundance: NA; d_gene: TRBD2; CDR3nt: TGTGCCAGCACACCTGGGACTACGAAGCAGTACTTC; CDR3aa: CASTPGTTKQYF
v_gene: TRBV12-3/TRBV12-4; j_gene: TRBJ2-4; abundance: few; d_gene: NA; CDR3nt: TGTGCCAGCAAAACAGAGCTAGCCAAAAACATTCAGTACTTC; CDR3aa: CASKTELAKNIQYF
v_gene: TRBV11-2; j_gene: TRBJ2-1; abundance: NA; d_gene: NA; CDR3nt: TGTGCCAGCAGACCCCGTGGGGGATCATACAATGAGCAGTTCTTC; CDR3aa: CASRPRGGSYNEQFF
v_gene: TRBV19; j_gene: TRBJ1-5; abundance: NA; d_gene: NA; CDR3nt: TGTGCCAGTAGTCTGCCAAGGAGCAATCAGCCCCAGCATTTT; CDR3aa: CASSLPRSNQPQHF
v_gene: TRBV5-5; j_gene: TRBJ2-7; abundance: NA; d_gene: TRBD2; CDR3nt: TGTGCCAGCAGCTTCGACGGGACTACGCCCTACGAGCAGTACTTC; CDR3aa: CASSFDGTTPYEQYF
v_gene: TRBV12-5; j_gene: TRBJ2-5; abundance: NA; d_gene: NA; CDR3nt: TGTGCTAGTGGTACCCCCCCGGCCCGGGCCCACCAAGAGACCCAGTACTTC; CDR3aa: CASGTPPARAHQETQYF
v_gene: TRBV12-3/TRBV12-4; j_gene: TRBJ2-7; abundance: few; d_gene: NA; CDR3nt: TGTGCCAGCAGTCCTTTCCCGCTATCCTGGTCCTACGAGCAGTACTTC; CDR3aa: CASSPFPLSWSYEQYF
v_gene: TRBV6-2/TRBV6-3; j_gene: TRBJ2-1; abundance: NA; d_gene: TRBD2; CDR3nt: TGTGCCAGCAGATTCGGGACTAGCGGGAGCACCTCATACAATGAGCAGTTCTTC; CDR3aa: CASRFGTSGSTSYNEQFF
v_gene: TRBV14; j_gene: TRBJ2-3; abundance: NA; d_gene: NA; CDR3nt: TGTGCCAGCACCCAAGTAGGCGGGCCTAGCACAGATACGCAGTATTTT; CDR3aa: CASTQVGGPSTDTQYF
v_gene: TRBV4-3; j_gene: TRBJ2-7; abundance: NA; d_gene: NA; CDR3nt: TGCGCCAGCAGCCAAGCGTGGGGCTACGAGCAGTACTTC; CDR3aa: CASSQAWGYEQYF